The sequence of this T cell receptor (beta chain) was determined in a study of blood T cell repertoires in COVID-19. Study-wide background: Samples came from the United States, Italy and Spain, spanning acute and convalescent COVID-19. In each case, the material was cDNA or gDNA derived from T cells, B-cell-depleted T cells, or PBMCs.

Authors' analysis steps: Reference gene primers were amplified, and this amplification served to estimate nucleated cell counts. This table comes from immunoSEQ multiplex PCR, and its TCRdb copy is limited to in-frame clones, with some not included. V and J calls plus clone size are reproduced from that table; the DNA served to infer D and trimming. In the table there are some 60,000 clones, 80% of which are singletons. The V gene lost 3 bases and the J gene lost 4 bases, with 7 bases spanning the gap. The germline CDR1 and CDR2 sequences are DFQATT and SNEGSKA (reference sequence). This CDR3 is 11 amino acids long.

V usage is TRBV20-1 and J usage is TRBJ2-7; no reliable D call. The sequenced sample consisted of peripheral blood. This sequence originates from a man aged 60 to 69 with acute or convalescent COVID-19. DNA of the CDR3: TGCAGTGCTAGTTCGGGTTACGAGCAGTACTTC. The encoded protein is CSASSGYEQYF.